One sample yielded the 25 T cell receptor beta chains listed below, sequenced in a study of molecular identifiers for immune sequencing clone quantification. One entry per CDR3 protein, called by TCRdb with MiXCR from the PCR reads. The sample lists fewer than 350,000 distinct CDR3 sequences, around 21% occurring once. The sequenced sample consisted of naive CD8+ T cells from blood, with Jurkat cell RNA spiked in. Subset: FACS-sorted CD8+CD4-CCR7+CD45RA+ naive T cells. Receptor source: a human donor in good health. Some libraries in this study had Jurkat cell RNA spiked in.

At least ten counts were recorded for this clonotype. The DNA for the CDR3 is TGTGCCAGCAGCTTGGATCTCTACAATGAGCAGTTCTTC. Protein product: CASSLDLYNEQFF. The chain couples TRBV7-2 to TRBJ2-1; D remains ambiguous. Germline V gives CDR1 SGHTA, CDR2 FQGNSA. V lost 3 bases to trimming and J lost 3 bases, with 6 bases between them. The CDR3 is 13 amino acids.

This clonotype turned up a few times. J is TRBJ1-1 and V is TRBV27; possible D gene TRBD1, 6 bases. Trimming cost V 4 bases and J 4 bases, with 16 bases left between them. CDR1 is MNHEY and CDR2 is SMNVEV in the germline V gene (reference sequence). This CDR3 spans 15 amino acids. CDR3 amino acids: CASSSSQGASTEAFF. The CDR3 DNA follows: TGTGCCAGCAGTTCCTCACAGGGAGCCAGCACTGAAGCTTTCTTT.

A note on this clonotype: A much more abundant neighbour one base away suggests this may be a read error. The genes are TRBV2 and TRBJ1-4; TRBD1 is a possible D gene (6 bases). The CDR3 sequence is 14 residues long. Trimming pared 7 bases from V and 7 bases from J, leaving 16 bases between. Germline CDR1 reads SNHLY; CDR2 reads FYNNEI. DNA of the CDR3: TGTGCCAGCACCGTATGGACAGTAAGTGAAAAACTGTTTTTT. This gives the protein CASTVWTVSEKLFF.

Here the CDR3 DNA reads TGTGCCAGTAGACCCGGGTTACACTACAATGAGCAGTTCTTC. Encoded protein: CASRPGLHYNEQFF. The chain links TRBV19 to TRBJ2-1; D gene ambiguous. V was shortened by 6 bases and J by 3 bases, with 12 bases between the two germline ends. Per germline, CDR1 LNHDA and CDR2 SQIVND (reference sequence). The CDR3 is made up of 14 amino acids.

This clonotype was counted at least ten times. V and J are TRBV4-1 and TRBJ1-5, with 9 bases aligning to TRBD1. The CDR3 is 17 amino acids. Germline loops: CDR1 MGHRA, CDR2 YSYEKL. V shed 4 bases, J shed 5 bases, and the junction held 12 bases outside the gene matches. CDR3 protein: CASSPQRGQGQDQPQHF. The CDR3, as DNA: TGCGCCAGCAGCCCCCAACGAGGACAGGGGCAGGATCAGCCCCAGCATTTT.

The chain carries TRBV2 and TRBJ2-3; D tentatively reads TRBD1 or TRBD2 (5 bases each). The CDR3 is 14 amino acids. Trimming left V 7 bases short and J 6 bases short, with 17 bases between. Germline loops: CDR1 SNHLY, CDR2 FYNNEI. The CDR3 DNA reads TGTGCCAGCAAAACCACCCCGGGGCCCGATACGCAGTATTTT. Protein product: CASKTTPGPDTQYF.

This clonotype appeared many times. The chain is built from TRBV6-1 and TRBJ2-7, with D maybe TRBD1 (5 bases). Germline-derived CDR1 and CDR2 are MNHNS and SASEGT. With 3 bases removed from V and 2 bases from J, the gap between germline ends came to 11 bases. The CDR3 covers 14 residues. The CDR3 is CASSETVLTYEQYF. In nucleotides, the CDR3 is TGTGCCAGCAGTGAGACAGTCCTTACCTACGAGCAGTACTTC.

There are a few counts of this clonotype. The genes are TRBV6-2 or TRBV6-3 and TRBJ1-5, with D unresolved. V lost 6 bases and J 5 bases, leaving 14 bases between the germline ends. The V gene's germline CDR1 is MNHEY and CDR2 SVGEGT. The CDR3 has 14 amino acids. The CDR3 DNA reads TGTGCCAGCAGACCTCCAGGAGGATATCAGCCCCAGCATTTT. Translating gives CASRPPGGYQPQHF.

Of note for this clonotype: Just one base apart from a much larger clone, this may be a read error. V gene TRBV6-1 combines with J gene TRBJ2-5; 14 nucleotides match TRBD2. The CDR3 is 18 residues long. Germline V lookup: CDR1 MNHNS, CDR2 SASEGT. CDR3 coding DNA: TGTGCCGGCAGTGGACTAGCGGGAGGACCTAAGACTGGGGAGACCCAGTACTTC. It translates to CAGSGLAGGPKTGETQYF.

A word on this clonotype: This sequence may be a read error, since a much larger clone differs from it by one base. V is TRBV19 and J is TRBJ2-3, with TRBD2 identical over 7 bases. Germline V gene lookup returns CDR1 LNHDA and CDR2 SQIVND (reference sequence). This CDR3 comprises 15 residues. The CDR3 sequence: CASSIVAGVIDTQCF. The CDR3, as DNA: TGTGCCAGTAGTATTGTGGCGGGAGTTATCGATACGCAGTGTTTT.

This clonotype was seen a handful of times. The rearrangement uses TRBV18 and TRBJ2-7, with D possibly TRBD2 on 6 matching bases. The CDR3 has 16 amino acids. Trimming took 3 bases from V and 1 from J, leaving 16 bases between them. Germline-derived CDR1 and CDR2 are KGHSH and LQKENI. The CDR3 coding sequence is TGTGCCAGCTCACCCTCCCGGAGGGGTGCATCCTACGAGCAGTACTTC. Its protein product is CASSPSRRGASYEQYF.

This clonotype was seen repeatedly, ten times or more. The chain uses TRBV24-1 and TRBJ1-5, with D perhaps matching TRBD1 (5 bases). CDR1 KGHDR and CDR2 SFDVKD come from the germline V gene. The CDR3 runs 15 residues. V dropped 3 bases and J dropped 0 bases, with 8 bases sitting between them. This CDR3 reads CATSDNGASNQPQHF. The CDR3 coding sequence is TGTGCCACCAGTGATAATGGGGCTAGCAATCAGCCCCAGCATTTT.

Concerning this clonotype: This sequence may be a read error, since a much larger clone differs from it by one base. The CDR3 coding sequence is TGTGCCAGCAGTCTACGAGCGGGGACCTTCAGGACCGGGGAGCTGTCTTTT. The encoded protein is CASSLRAGTFRTGELSF. The chain carries TRBV28 and TRBJ2-2, with 7 bases lining up with TRBD2. The CDR3 extends over 17 amino acids. CDR1 is MDHEN and CDR2 is SYDVKM in the germline V gene.

At least ten counts were recorded for this clonotype. This rearrangement joins TRBV6-2 or TRBV6-3 to TRBJ1-1; no reliable D call. V shed 0 bases and J shed 7 bases, with 9 bases lying between them. This CDR3 is 13 amino acids long. Germline V gives CDR1 MNHEY, CDR2 SVGEGT. CDR3 sequence (DNA): TGTGCCAGCAGTTACTCGAGTTACAGTGAAGCTTTCTTT. This codes for CASSYSSYSEAFF.

This clonotype was seen many times. The chain combines TRBV4-1 with TRBJ2-7; 7 bases agree with TRBD1. V lost 4 bases, J lost 0 bases, and 12 bases stayed unmatched. The CDR3 loop spans 17 amino acids. Germline-derived CDR1 and CDR2 are MGHRA and YSYEKL. CDR3 nucleotides: TGCGCCAGCAGCCCACTTATAGGGGGACAGAGCTCCTACGAGCAGTACTTC. Translation gives CASSPLIGGQSSYEQYF.

This clonotype has just one count. A read error may explain this, as a much larger clone is one base away. The rearrangement joins TRBV7-6 to TRBJ1-3; D possibly corresponds to TRBD1 (5 bases). The CDR3 totals 14 residues. Germline V lookup: CDR1 SGHVS, CDR2 FNYEAQ. CDR3 nucleotide sequence: TGTGCCAGCAGCTCGCGGGGCGCCGGAAACACCATATGTTTT. Translating gives CASSSRGAGNTICF.

This chain joins TRBV5-1 and TRBJ1-5; D is possibly TRBD1 (5 bases). Germline CDR1 reads SGHRS; CDR2 reads YFSETQ. V gave up 4 bases and J gave up 6 bases, with 11 bases separating them. CDR3 length equals 13 residues. CDR3 nucleotides: TGCGCCAGCAGCCCCGCAGGGATTCAGCCCCAGCATTTT. Protein: CASSPAGIQPQHF.

This clonotype was picked up many times. The rearrangement links TRBV5-1 to TRBJ1-4; a weak D match, TRBD1 (5 bases). Trimming removed 2 bases at V and 4 bases at J, with 9 bases between. This CDR3 is 14 amino acids long. Germline-derived CDR1 and CDR2 are SGHRS and YFSETQ. The CDR3: CASSFDSLNEKLFF. Here the CDR3 DNA reads TGCGCCAGCAGCTTCGACAGCCTTAATGAAAAACTGTTTTTT.

This clonotype appeared many times. The rearrangement joins TRBV29-1 to TRBJ1-2; D call uncertain. CDR3 length equals 14 residues. Trimming took off 3 bases at V and 4 bases at J, with 15 bases between the two ends. The germline CDR1 and CDR2 sequences are SQVTM and ANQGSEA. The DNA for the CDR3 is TGCAGCGTTGATTTCCGGGGTTCCCCCTATGGCTACACCTTC. Translated: CSVDFRGSPYGYTF.

Notes on this clonotype: Given a much more abundant clone one base away, this may be a read error. The chain employs TRBV18 and TRBJ1-1; TRBD1 matches 7 bases. The CDR3 extends over 14 amino acids. Germline lookup yields CDR1 KGHSH and CDR2 LQKENI. The CDR3 loop is CASSPDQGEVEAIF. The CDR3 region has the DNA TGTGCCAGCTCACCTGACCAGGGGGAGGTTGAAGCTATCTTT.

This clonotype appeared many times. The chain employs TRBV12-3 or TRBV12-4 and TRBJ1-6; 7 bases fit TRBD1. Germline trimming cut 2 bases from V and 9 bases from J; bases unmatched to any gene: 4. This CDR3 is built from 14 residues. CDR3 nucleotide sequence: TGTGCCAGCAGTTTATCACCAGGGGGTTCACCCCTCCACTTT. Its protein is CASSLSPGGSPLHF.

This clonotype was recorded at least ten times. The rearrangement joins TRBV9 to TRBJ2-5, with D possibly being TRBD2 (5 bases). V lost 4 bases, J lost 1 base, and 11 bases lay in between. Germline V gives CDR1 SGDLS, CDR2 YYNGEE. The CDR3 loop spans 14 amino acids. CDR3 bases: TGTGCCAGCAGCTCGGAAGCGGTCCAAGAGACCCAGTACTTC. It translates to CASSSEAVQETQYF.

Comments on this clonotype: A read error may explain this, as a much larger clone is one base away. The V call is TRBV15, the J call TRBJ1-5; TRBD1 agrees at 7 bases. CDR1 LNHNV and CDR2 YYDKDF come from the germline V gene (reference sequence). The CDR3 loop spans 15 amino acids. CDR3 coding DNA: TGTGCCGCCAGCAGAGATAGACAGGGTAACCAGCCCCAGCATTTT. This encodes CAASRDRQGNQPQHF.

The V and J genes are TRBV4-3 and TRBJ1-4; D is possibly TRBD1 (6 bases). Trimming took 4 bases from V and 8 from J, leaving 20 bases between them. Germline CDR1 is LGHNA and CDR2 is YSLEER. This CDR3 spans 16 amino acids. CDR3 region: CASSRGAGVKAEKLFF. The CDR3 bases are TGCGCCAGCAGCCGGGGGGCAGGGGTTAAGGCGGAAAAACTGTTTTTT.

This clonotype has more than one count but fewer than ten. The rearrangement joins TRBV6-5 to TRBJ2-3, with D perhaps matching TRBD1 (6 bases). CDR1 is MNHEY, CDR2 SVGAGI, per germline. The V end lost 4 bases, the J end lost 4 bases, and 15 bases lay between the germline ends. This CDR3 has 15 residues. The CDR3 reads CASSFTPTGSDTQYF. CDR3 nucleotide sequence: TGTGCCAGCAGTTTCACCCCGACAGGATCAGATACGCAGTATTTT.